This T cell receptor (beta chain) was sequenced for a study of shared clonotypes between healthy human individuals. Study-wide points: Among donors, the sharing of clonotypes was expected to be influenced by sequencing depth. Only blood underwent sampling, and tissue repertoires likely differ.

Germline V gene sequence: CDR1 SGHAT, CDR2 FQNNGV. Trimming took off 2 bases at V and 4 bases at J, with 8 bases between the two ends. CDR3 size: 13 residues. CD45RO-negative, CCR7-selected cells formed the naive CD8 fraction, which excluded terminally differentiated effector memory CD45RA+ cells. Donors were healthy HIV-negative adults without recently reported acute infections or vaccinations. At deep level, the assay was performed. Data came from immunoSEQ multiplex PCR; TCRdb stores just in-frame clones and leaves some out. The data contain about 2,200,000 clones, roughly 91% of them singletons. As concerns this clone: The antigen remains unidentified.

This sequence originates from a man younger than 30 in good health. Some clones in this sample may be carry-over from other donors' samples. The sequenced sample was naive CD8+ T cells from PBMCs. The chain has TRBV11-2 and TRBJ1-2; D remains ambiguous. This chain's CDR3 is CASSLWQSYGYTF. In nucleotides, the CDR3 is TGTGCCAGCAGCTTATGGCAGTCCTATGGCTACACCTTC.